This is a list of T cell receptor beta chains from one sample in a study of cytotoxic CD8 clonotypes in ibrutinib-treated CLL. The repertoire was sequenced with immunoSEQ multiplex PCR; TCRdb's copy has only in-frame clones and lacks some. Here the sample spans 65,000 to 85,000 clones, around four fifths being singletons. The specimen comprised PBMCs, sampled after 24 months of ibrutinib treatment. These receptors originate from a human donor with chronic lymphocytic leukemia. Each CDR3 is given with its conserved first and last residue. Each record gives: CDR3 DNA, CDR3 protein, clone size, V gene, J gene, D gene. A D gene is named only where the DNA matches it firmly. Rows give clone size only sometimes, using once, few, many, or a class for an expanded clone.

DNA: TGTGCCAGCAGTTCTAGGGGGCATAGGGCCAACGTCCTGACTTTC
CDR3: CASSSRGHRANVLTF
size: -
V: TRBV28
J: TRBJ2-6
D: TRBD1

DNA: TGTGCCAGCGATCCGGGACACCAAGAGACCCAGTACTTC
CDR3: CASDPGHQETQYF
size: -
V: TRBV28
J: TRBJ2-5
D: -

DNA: TGTGCCAGCAGTATCCTGGGGAGGGGACGAGAGCAGTACTTC
CDR3: CASSILGRGREQYF
size: -
V: TRBV28
J: TRBJ2-7
D: TRBD2

DNA: TGCGCCAGCAGTGAGTCGGTAGAGTATGAGCAGTTCTTC
CDR3: CASSESVEYEQFF
size: once
V: TRBV10-2
J: TRBJ2-1
D: -

DNA: TGTGCCAGCTCACCACCCGAGGCAGTCACTGAAGCTTTCTTT
CDR3: CASSPPEAVTEAFF
size: -
V: TRBV18
J: TRBJ1-1
D: -

DNA: TGTGCCAGCTCACCGATCGGGACTACTATCACCGGGGAGCTGTTTTTT
CDR3: CASSPIGTTITGELFF
size: -
V: TRBV18
J: TRBJ2-2
D: TRBD2

DNA: TGTGCCAGCAGCACTAGTGGGACAGCCTACGAGCAGTACTTC
CDR3: CASSTSGTAYEQYF
size: -
V: TRBV11-2
J: TRBJ2-7
D: TRBD1

DNA: TGCGCCAGCAGCAGAGGGGGCGATGCAACTAATGAAAAACTGTTTTTT
CDR3: CASSRGGDATNEKLFF
size: few
V: TRBV5-1
J: TRBJ1-4
D: TRBD1

DNA: TGCGCCAGCAGCCCCGGGACTAGCGGGAGGGCGAGAGAGCAGTACTTC
CDR3: CASSPGTSGRAREQYF
size: -
V: TRBV5-1
J: TRBJ2-7
D: TRBD2

DNA: TGTGCCACTTCCAGGGTTCCATGGGATGAGCAGTTCTTC
CDR3: CATSRVPWDEQFF
size: once
V: TRBV15
J: TRBJ2-1
D: -

DNA: TGTGCCAGCAGCCGCCCGGGGGGGGTCAACACTGAAGCTTTCTTT
CDR3: CASSRPGGVNTEAFF
size: -
V: TRBV6-5
J: TRBJ1-1
D: -

DNA: TGTGCCAGCAGCTTCCTGCCCCTAGCGGGAGAGTACAATGAGCAGTTCTTC
CDR3: CASSFLPLAGEYNEQFF
size: -
V: TRBV12-1
J: TRBJ2-1
D: -

DNA: TGTGCCAGCAGCCAAGGACCCTCTGGGGCCAACGTCCTGACTTTC
CDR3: CASSQGPSGANVLTF
size: -
V: TRBV5-4
J: TRBJ2-6
D: -

DNA: TGTGCCAGCAGCTTAGGGCAAAACACTGAAGCTTTCTTT
CDR3: CASSLGQNTEAFF
size: few
V: TRBV11-3
J: TRBJ1-1
D: -

DNA: TGTGCCAGCAGCCCCCAGGGAGGGAGGGATACGCAGTATTTT
CDR3: CASSPQGGRDTQYF
size: few
V: TRBV5-4
J: TRBJ2-3
D: TRBD2

DNA: TGCGCCAGCAGCTTGCCCAGCGGGAAAAATGAGCAGTTCTTC
CDR3: CASSLPSGKNEQFF
size: few
V: TRBV5-1
J: TRBJ2-1
D: TRBD2

DNA: TGTGCCAGCAGCTTAGCGTCCCTCCACAATGAGCAGTTCTTC
CDR3: CASSLASLHNEQFF
size: -
V: TRBV11-2
J: TRBJ2-1
D: -

DNA: TGTGCCAGCAGTTACCCGACAGGGGGCACAGATACGCAGTATTTT
CDR3: CASSYPTGGTDTQYF
size: -
V: TRBV6-5
J: TRBJ2-3
D: TRBD1

DNA: TGTGCCAGCAGCGGACAGGGGAGCAATCAGCCCCAGCATTTT
CDR3: CASSGQGSNQPQHF
size: -
V: TRBV14
J: TRBJ1-5
D: TRBD1

DNA: TGTGCCAGTAGTATTGAACCAATGGGAGGCAGGGTCGGCGGCTACACCTTC
CDR3: CASSIEPMGGRVGGYTF
size: few
V: TRBV19
J: TRBJ1-2
D: -

DNA: TGCGCCAGCAGCTCGGGAGGCGGGGTGAAGGCCTACAATGAGCAGTTCTTC
CDR3: CASSSGGGVKAYNEQFF
size: once
V: TRBV5-1
J: TRBJ2-1
D: TRBD2

DNA: TGTGCCAGTAGTACAAAAACGCTCCAAGGCCAGCCCCAGCATTTT
CDR3: CASSTKTLQGQPQHF
size: -
V: TRBV19
J: TRBJ1-5
D: -

DNA: TGTGCCAGAGGGACTAGCGCAATCCAAGAGACCCAGTACTTC
CDR3: CARGTSAIQETQYF
size: once
V: TRBV2
J: TRBJ2-5
D: TRBD2

DNA: TGTGCCAGCAGCTTAGGCAACCCTGAAGCTTTCTTT
CDR3: CASSLGNPEAFF
size: -
V: TRBV11-2
J: TRBJ1-1
D: -

DNA: TGTGCCAGCAGTCAGTCCCCCGGATGGGAGCAGTACTTC
CDR3: CASSQSPGWEQYF
size: few
V: TRBV27
J: TRBJ2-7
D: -

DNA: TGTGCCAGCAGCTTCTTTGGAGGGGTTGCCGCTTTCTTT
CDR3: CASSFFGGVAAFF
size: -
V: TRBV2
J: TRBJ1-1
D: -

DNA: TGTGCCAGCAGCTTAGGACAGAATAACTATGGCTACACCTTC
CDR3: CASSLGQNNYGYTF
size: -
V: TRBV7-9
J: TRBJ1-2
D: -

DNA: TGTGCCACCAGCGGTAGACTAGCGGGAGTCTACAATGAGCAGTTCTTC
CDR3: CATSGRLAGVYNEQFF
size: -
V: TRBV15
J: TRBJ2-1
D: TRBD2

DNA: TGTGCCAGCAGTAGAGGAGGACGGGAGACCCAGTACTTC
CDR3: CASSRGGRETQYF
size: -
V: TRBV7-2
J: TRBJ2-5
D: -

DNA: TGTGCCAGCAGTGAAGCGGGGGAGAACTATGGCTACACCTTC
CDR3: CASSEAGENYGYTF
size: -
V: TRBV2
J: TRBJ1-2
D: -

DNA: TGTGCCAGCAGCTTAGAAGGGCCGATGAACACCGGGGAGCTGTTTTTT
CDR3: CASSLEGPMNTGELFF
size: -
V: TRBV7-3
J: TRBJ2-2
D: -

DNA: TGTGCCTGGAGTGTAGTTCAAGGAAACACCATATATTTT
CDR3: CAWSVVQGNTIYF
size: -
V: TRBV30
J: TRBJ1-3
D: -

DNA: TGTGCCATCAGTCAGGGCGCCTATGGCTACACCTTC
CDR3: CAISQGAYGYTF
size: once
V: TRBV10-3
J: TRBJ1-2
D: -

DNA: TGTGCCATCAGTGATAGCTCCTACGAGCAGTACTTC
CDR3: CAISDSSYEQYF
size: once
V: TRBV10-3
J: TRBJ2-7
D: -

DNA: TGTGCCAGCAGTGAAATGGACAGGGGAAATCAGCCCCAGCATTTT
CDR3: CASSEMDRGNQPQHF
size: -
V: TRBV6-4
J: TRBJ1-5
D: TRBD1

DNA: TGTGCCTGGAGTGTACCCCAGGTGTTTCTGGAAGCTTTCTTT
CDR3: CAWSVPQVFLEAFF
size: -
V: TRBV30
J: TRBJ1-1
D: -

DNA: TGCGCCAGCAGCCAAGAGATGCGGGGGCCGATGAACACTGAAGCTTTCTTT
CDR3: CASSQEMRGPMNTEAFF
size: -
V: TRBV4-1
J: TRBJ1-1
D: -

DNA: TGTGCCAGCAGACCCGGCAAAGCGGGATTCAGCACAGATACGCAGTATTTT
CDR3: CASRPGKAGFSTDTQYF
size: -
V: TRBV21-1
J: TRBJ2-3
D: -

DNA: TGTGCCAGCAGTTACGCGGGTCCCGGTGGGGAAAAACTGTTTTTT
CDR3: CASSYAGPGGEKLFF
size: -
V: TRBV6-5
J: TRBJ1-4
D: -

DNA: TGTGCCAGCAGCTTGACGGTAGCGGGAGTTAAAGATACGCAGTATTTT
CDR3: CASSLTVAGVKDTQYF
size: -
V: TRBV5-4
J: TRBJ2-3
D: TRBD2

DNA: TGTGCCAGTAGTATAGACAACCTCTACCACAATGAGCAGTTCTTC
CDR3: CASSIDNLYHNEQFF
size: -
V: TRBV19
J: TRBJ2-1
D: -

DNA: TGTGCCAGCAGTTCTGACAGCCACAATGAGCAGTTCTTC
CDR3: CASSSDSHNEQFF
size: -
V: TRBV28
J: TRBJ2-1
D: -

DNA: TGTGCCAGCTCACCACGGACAACAGATACGCAGTATTTT
CDR3: CASSPRTTDTQYF
size: -
V: TRBV18
J: TRBJ2-3
D: -

DNA: TGTGCCTGGAGTGCGGAAGGTGGTAGCGGGAGAAAAGAGCAGTACTTC
CDR3: CAWSAEGGSGRKEQYF
size: -
V: TRBV30
J: TRBJ2-7
D: TRBD2

DNA: TGTGCCAGCAGGAGACAGGGGACGAGCTCCTACGAGCAGTACTTC
CDR3: CASRRQGTSSYEQYF
size: -
V: TRBV6-1
J: TRBJ2-7
D: TRBD1

DNA: TGTGCCAGCAGCGCCCGATCTACTGAAGGCGAGCAGTACTTC
CDR3: CASSARSTEGEQYF
size: -
V: TRBV9
J: TRBJ2-7
D: -

DNA: TGTGCCAGCAGCACGGACTACTACAATGAGCAGTTCTTC
CDR3: CASSTDYYNEQFF
size: -
V: TRBV11-2
J: TRBJ2-1
D: -

DNA: TGTGCCAGCAGTTCCCTGACCGAGCAGTACTTC
CDR3: CASSSLTEQYF
size: -
V: TRBV6-6
J: TRBJ2-7
D: -

DNA: TGTGCCAGCAGTTCAGGGACAGGGGGGATCTATGGCTACACCTTC
CDR3: CASSSGTGGIYGYTF
size: -
V: TRBV6-6
J: TRBJ1-2
D: TRBD1

DNA: TGTGCCAGCAGCGTAGCTGGGAGCACAGATACGCAGTATTTT
CDR3: CASSVAGSTDTQYF
size: -
V: TRBV9
J: TRBJ2-3
D: -

DNA: TGCGCCAGCAGCTTGGTTGAAGCTAGCGTCGGGGAGCTGTTTTTT
CDR3: CASSLVEASVGELFF
size: -
V: TRBV5-1
J: TRBJ2-2
D: -

DNA: TGTGCCAGCAGTTACCCCGGCCAGGGGTCAGGGGAGCAGTACTTC
CDR3: CASSYPGQGSGEQYF
size: once
V: TRBV6-5
J: TRBJ2-7
D: -

DNA: TGTGCCAGCAGTTACTCGCCTGGGGAGAACACTGAAGCTTTCTTT
CDR3: CASSYSPGENTEAFF
size: -
V: TRBV6-5
J: TRBJ1-1
D: -

DNA: TGCGCCAGCAGCCAGGACCAAATTGGCTACCTTCAGCCCCAGCATTTT
CDR3: CASSQDQIGYLQPQHF
size: few
V: TRBV4-1
J: TRBJ1-5
D: -

DNA: TGTGCCAGCACCCCTCAGGTCTCTGGGGCCAACGTCCTGACTTTC
CDR3: CASTPQVSGANVLTF
size: -
V: TRBV6-1
J: TRBJ2-6
D: -